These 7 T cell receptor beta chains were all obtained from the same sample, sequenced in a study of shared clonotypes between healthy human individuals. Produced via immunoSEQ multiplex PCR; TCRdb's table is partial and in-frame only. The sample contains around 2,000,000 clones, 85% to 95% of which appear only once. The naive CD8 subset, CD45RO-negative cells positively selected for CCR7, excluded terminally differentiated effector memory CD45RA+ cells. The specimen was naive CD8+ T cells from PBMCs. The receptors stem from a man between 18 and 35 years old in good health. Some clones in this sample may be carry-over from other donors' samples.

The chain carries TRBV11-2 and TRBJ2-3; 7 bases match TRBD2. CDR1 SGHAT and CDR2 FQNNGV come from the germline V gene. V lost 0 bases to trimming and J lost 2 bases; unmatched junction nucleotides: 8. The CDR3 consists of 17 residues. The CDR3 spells CASSLELGLLATDTQYF. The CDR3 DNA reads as TGTGCCAGCAGCTTAGAACTGGGACTATTAGCCACAGATACGCAGTATTTT.

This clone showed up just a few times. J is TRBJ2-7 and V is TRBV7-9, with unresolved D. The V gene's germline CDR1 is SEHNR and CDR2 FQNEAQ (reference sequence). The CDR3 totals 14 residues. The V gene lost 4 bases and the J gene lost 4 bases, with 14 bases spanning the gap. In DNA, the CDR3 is TGTGCCAGCAGCTACGTCGCGCCCTTATACGAGCAGTACTTC. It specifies CASSYVAPLYEQYF.

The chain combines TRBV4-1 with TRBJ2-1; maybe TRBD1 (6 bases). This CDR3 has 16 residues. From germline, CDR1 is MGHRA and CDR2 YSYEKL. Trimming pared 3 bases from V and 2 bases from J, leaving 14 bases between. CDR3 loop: CASSQSGHPTYNEQFF. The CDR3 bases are TGCGCCAGCAGCCAGTCGGGACACCCGACCTACAATGAGCAGTTCTTC.

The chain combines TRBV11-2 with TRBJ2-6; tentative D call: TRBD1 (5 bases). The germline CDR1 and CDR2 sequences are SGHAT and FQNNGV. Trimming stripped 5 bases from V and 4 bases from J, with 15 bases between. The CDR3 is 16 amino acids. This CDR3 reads CASSRKGVSGANVLTF. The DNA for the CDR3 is TGTGCCAGCAGCCGAAAAGGGGTGAGCGGGGCCAACGTCCTGACTTTC.

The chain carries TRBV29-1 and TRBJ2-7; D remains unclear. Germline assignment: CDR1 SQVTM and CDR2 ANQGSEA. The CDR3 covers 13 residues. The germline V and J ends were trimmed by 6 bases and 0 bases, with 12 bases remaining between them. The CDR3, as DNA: TGCAGCGTGGAACGGGCGGACTCCTACGAGCAGTACTTC. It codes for CSVERADSYEQYF.

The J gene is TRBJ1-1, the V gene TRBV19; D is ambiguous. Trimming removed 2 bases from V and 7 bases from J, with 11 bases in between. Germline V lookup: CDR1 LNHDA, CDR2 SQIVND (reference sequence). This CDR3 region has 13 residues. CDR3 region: CASSISLHLEAFF. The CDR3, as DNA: TGTGCCAGTAGTATATCTTTGCACCTTGAAGCTTTCTTT.

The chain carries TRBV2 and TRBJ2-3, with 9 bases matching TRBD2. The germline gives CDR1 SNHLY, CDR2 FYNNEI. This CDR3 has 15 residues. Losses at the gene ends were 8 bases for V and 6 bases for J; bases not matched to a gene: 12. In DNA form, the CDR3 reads TGTGCCAGCCACGTGGAGCTAGCGGGATACGATACGCAGTATTTT. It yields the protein CASHVELAGYDTQYF.